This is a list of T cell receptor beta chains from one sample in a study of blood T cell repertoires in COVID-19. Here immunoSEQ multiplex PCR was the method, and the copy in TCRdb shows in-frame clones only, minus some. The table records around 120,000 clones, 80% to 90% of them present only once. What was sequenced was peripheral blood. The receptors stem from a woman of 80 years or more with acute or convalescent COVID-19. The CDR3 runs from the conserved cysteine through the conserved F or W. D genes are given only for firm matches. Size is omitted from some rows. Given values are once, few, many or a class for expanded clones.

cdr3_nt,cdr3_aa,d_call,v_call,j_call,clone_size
TGTGCCAGCAGGGGGACAGGGGTCTATGGCTACACCTTC,CASRGTGVYGYTF,TRBD1,TRBV27,TRBJ1-2,-
TGTGCCAGCAGTTACTCGAGTTTGGTACTTAATTCACCCCTCCACTTT,CASSYSSLVLNSPLHF,-,TRBV6-5,TRBJ1-6,-
TGTGCCTGGAGTGTACAGGGGGCGCGCGAGCAGTACTTC,CAWSVQGAREQYF,TRBD1,TRBV30,TRBJ2-7,-
TGCGCCAGCAGCCTAGGACAGGGGGCTGAGGAGACCCAGTACTTC,CASSLGQGAEETQYF,TRBD1,TRBV5-1,TRBJ2-5,-
TGTGCCAGCAGCTGGGCCACAGGTACAAATCAGCCCCAGCATTTT,CASSWATGTNQPQHF,-,TRBV28,TRBJ1-5,-
TGCGCCAGCAGCTTGAGTAACGCGGCTTTTTACACAGATACGCAGTATTTT,CASSLSNAAFYTDTQYF,-,TRBV5-1,TRBJ2-3,-
TGTGCCAGCAGCGCCGGGAACCTAAACACCATATATTTT,CASSAGNLNTIYF,-,TRBV5-6,TRBJ1-3,once
TGCAGCGTTGAGCGAGGGCTCGAGCAGTACTTC,CSVERGLEQYF,-,TRBV29-1,TRBJ2-7,-
TGTGCCAGCAGCCAACGACAGGGTGCACAGTCCGGCTACACCTTC,CASSQRQGAQSGYTF,TRBD1,TRBV3-1/TRBV3-2,TRBJ1-2,-
TGCGCCAGCAGCTCCCAGGGTGGCACTGAAGCTTTCTTT,CASSSQGGTEAFF,-,TRBV5-1,TRBJ1-1,-
TGTGCCAGCATAGCCGGAATGTATCAGCCCCAGCATTTT,CASIAGMYQPQHF,-,TRBV2,TRBJ1-5,-
TGCGCCAGCAGCCTGTGGGCGGGACAGGGGGCTCTGCAGTACTTC,CASSLWAGQGALQYF,TRBD1,TRBV5-1,TRBJ2-7,once
TGTGCCAGCAGTGAATGGCAGGGGGCCGGGGAGCTGTTTTTT,CASSEWQGAGELFF,TRBD1,TRBV6-4,TRBJ2-2,-
TGTGCAAGTCGCTCCGGACTAGCGGGTAATGAGCAGTTCTTC,CASRSGLAGNEQFF,-,TRBV12-2,TRBJ2-1,-
TGTGCCAGCAGCCAACAAGTGGTGGTAGCGGGGGCCGGGGAGCTGTTTTTT,CASSQQVVVAGAGELFF,TRBD2,TRBV3-1/TRBV3-2,TRBJ2-2,-
TGTGCCAGCTCACCACAGGGGTCTGGAAACACCATATATTTT,CASSPQGSGNTIYF,-,TRBV18,TRBJ1-3,-
TGCGCCAGCAGCTACTTTCACTCTGGAAACACCATATATTTT,CASSYFHSGNTIYF,-,TRBV5-1,TRBJ1-3,-
TGTGCCAGCAGCGCCACCAAATTACAGGTAGGCCCTGAAGCTTTCTTT,CASSATKLQVGPEAFF,-,TRBV2,TRBJ1-1,-
TGTGCCAGCAGCTTAGGGACAGGGGGTAATGAAAAACTGTTTTTT,CASSLGTGGNEKLFF,TRBD1,TRBV11-2,TRBJ1-4,-
TGTGCCAGCAGCTTACCACAGTTCGCGAACACCGGGGAGCTGTTTTTT,CASSLPQFANTGELFF,-,TRBV7-3,TRBJ2-2,-
TGTGCCAGCTCACCGGAAGGGACAGGGGGATACGAGCAGTACTTC,CASSPEGTGGYEQYF,TRBD1,TRBV18,TRBJ2-7,-
TGCGCCAGCAGCCAGGAGGACAGGGCACCCTACGAGCAGTACTTC,CASSQEDRAPYEQYF,TRBD1,TRBV4-1,TRBJ2-7,-